This TCR beta chain was identified in a study of blood T cell repertoires in COVID-19. As for the study in general: Sources were T cells, B-cell-depleted T cells, or PBMCs; the material itself was cDNA or gDNA.

Trimming left V 5 bases short and J 2 bases short, with 13 bases between. Germline V gives CDR1 SEHNR, CDR2 FQNEAQ (reference sequence). There are 15 residues in the CDR3. Ages ranged from roughly 18 to 100 years, with residence in approximately 23 US areas. Two negative PCRs, clearance, or symptom resolution characterized the recovered Cohort 3 donors. In the original analysis: For nucleated cells, counts were estimated from reference gene primer amplification. Assay: immunoSEQ multiplex PCR; the TCRdb copy retains only in-frame clones and omits some. V and J calls plus clone size are reproduced from that table; the DNA served to infer D and trimming. Altogether fewer than 300,000 clones are present, 75% to 95% being singletons, with the ten largest covering roughly 1.1%.

The receptor's source is a woman younger than 45 who had recovered from COVID-19. This rearrangement joins TRBV7-9 to TRBJ1-3, with D possibly matching TRBD1 (6 bases). The sample consisted of PBMCs or T cells enriched from blood (not recorded which). CDR3: CASSPRGIAGNTIYF. CDR3 bases: TGTGCCAGCAGCCCCAGGGGAATCGCTGGAAACACCATATATTTT. The full variable domain, its missing parts supplied by reference TRBV7-9 and TRBJ1-3, is DTGVSQNPRHKITKRGQNVTFRCDPISEHNRLYWYRQTLGQGPEFLTYFQNEAQLEKSRLLSDRFSAERPKGSFSTLEIQRTEQGDSAMYLCASSPRGIAGNTIYFGEGSWLTVV.